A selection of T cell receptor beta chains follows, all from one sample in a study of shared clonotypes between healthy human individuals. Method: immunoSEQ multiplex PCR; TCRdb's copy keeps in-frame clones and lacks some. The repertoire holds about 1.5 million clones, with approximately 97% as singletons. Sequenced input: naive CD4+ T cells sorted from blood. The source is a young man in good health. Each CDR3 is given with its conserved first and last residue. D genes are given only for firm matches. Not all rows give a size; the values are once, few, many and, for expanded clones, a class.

CDR3: CASSALKGSSYEQYF; DNA: TGTGCCAGCAGCGCCTTAAAGGGGAGCTCCTACGAGCAGTACTTC; J: TRBJ2-7; length: 15; D: -; size: -; V: TRBV11-2
CDR3: CASSLSGSSTDTQYF; DNA: TGTGCCAGCAGTTTAAGCGGATCTAGCACAGATACGCAGTATTTT; J: TRBJ2-3; length: 15; D: -; size: -; V: TRBV28
CDR3: CASSLYYNEQFF; DNA: TGTGCCAGCAGTCTCTACTACAATGAGCAGTTCTTC; J: TRBJ2-1; length: 12; D: -; size: -; V: TRBV28
CDR3: CASSQPTSGSPHEQFF; DNA: TGTGCCAGCAGCCAACCGACTAGCGGGAGCCCCCATGAGCAGTTCTTC; J: TRBJ2-1; length: 16; D: TRBD2; size: -; V: TRBV4-2
CDR3: CASSPLQSPTDTQYF; DNA: TGTGCCAGCTCACCACTTCAAAGTCCCACAGATACGCAGTATTTT; J: TRBJ2-3; length: 15; D: -; size: -; V: TRBV18
CDR3: CASSLSRGRPRSYNEQFF; DNA: TGTGCCAGCAGCTTATCCAGGGGCCGTCCTCGCTCCTACAATGAGCAGTTCTTC; J: TRBJ2-1; length: 18; D: -; size: -; V: TRBV13
CDR3: CASSEEEGQQQYF; DNA: TGTGCCAGCAGTGAAGAGGAGGGACAGCAGCAGTATTTT; J: TRBJ2-3; length: 13; D: -; size: -; V: TRBV2
CDR3: CASSRSTGSNTEAFF; DNA: TGCGCCAGCAGCCGAAGTACAGGGTCTAACACTGAAGCTTTCTTT; J: TRBJ1-1; length: 15; D: -; size: -; V: TRBV5-1
CDR3: CASSLKGGVPSYNEQFF; DNA: TGTGCCAGCAGCTTGAAGGGTGGGGTGCCATCCTACAATGAGCAGTTCTTC; J: TRBJ2-1; length: 17; D: -; size: -; V: TRBV5-5
CDR3: CASSLRWQGARGYTF; DNA: TGTGCCAGCAGTTTAAGGTGGCAGGGGGCGAGAGGCTACACCTTC; J: TRBJ1-2; length: 15; D: TRBD1; size: -; V: TRBV27
CDR3: CASSYRTGGGNTIYF; DNA: TGTGCCAGCAGTTATAGGACAGGGGGTGGAAACACCATATATTTT; J: TRBJ1-3; length: 15; D: TRBD1; size: -; V: TRBV2
CDR3: CASSSADTAAWAEAFF; DNA: TGTGCCAGCAGCTCGGCGGACACGGCTGCGTGGGCTGAAGCTTTCTTT; J: TRBJ1-1; length: 16; D: -; size: -; V: TRBV5-6
CDR3: CASSLAKAGNTDTQYF; DNA: TGTGCCAGCAGCTTGGCCAAAGCGGGAAACACAGATACGCAGTATTTT; J: TRBJ2-3; length: 16; D: TRBD2; size: -; V: TRBV7-8
CDR3: CASTRDGNTGELFF; DNA: TGTGCCAGCACACGGGACGGGAACACCGGGGAGCTGTTTTTT; J: TRBJ2-2; length: 14; D: -; size: -; V: TRBV2
CDR3: CASSRQGVVNEQFF; DNA: TGTGCCAGCAGTCGACAGGGGGTGGTCAATGAGCAGTTCTTC; J: TRBJ2-1; length: 14; D: TRBD1; size: -; V: TRBV6-5
CDR3: CASSDSGLTNNEQFF; DNA: TGTGCCAGCAGCGACTCGGGACTAACCAACAATGAGCAGTTCTTC; J: TRBJ2-1; length: 15; D: TRBD2; size: -; V: TRBV11-3
CDR3: CATRSLRGDGYTF; DNA: TGTGCCACCAGGTCTCTCAGGGGGGACGGCTACACCTTC; J: TRBJ1-2; length: 13; D: TRBD1; size: once; V: TRBV15
CDR3: CASSLVASSYNEQFF; DNA: TGCGCCAGCAGCTTGGTGGCTTCTTCCTACAATGAGCAGTTCTTC; J: TRBJ2-1; length: 15; D: -; size: -; V: TRBV5-1
CDR3: CASSPITGGDTEAFF; DNA: TGTGCCAGCAGCCCAATTACAGGGGGCGACACTGAAGCTTTCTTT; J: TRBJ1-1; length: 15; D: TRBD1; size: -; V: TRBV7-9
CDR3: CASSPPSTGDSLGTYEQYF; DNA: TGCGCCAGCAGTCCTCCATCGACAGGGGATTCCCTCGGGACCTACGAGCAGTACTTC; J: TRBJ2-7; length: 19; D: TRBD1; size: once; V: TRBV23-1
CDR3: CASQIPPNTGELFF; DNA: TGTGCCAGCCAGATCCCCCCGAACACCGGGGAGCTGTTTTTT; J: TRBJ2-2; length: 14; D: -; size: -; V: TRBV28
CDR3: CASSLGDRSEGEAFF; DNA: TGTGCCAGCAGCTTAGGGGACAGATCCGAAGGCGAAGCTTTCTTT; J: TRBJ1-1; length: 15; D: TRBD1; size: -; V: TRBV7-9
CDR3: CASRERISYNEQFF; DNA: TGTGCCAGCAGAGAGCGGATCTCCTACAATGAGCAGTTCTTC; J: TRBJ2-1; length: 14; D: -; size: -; V: TRBV6-5
CDR3: CASSERSGLAGTYEQYF; DNA: TGTGCCAGCAGTGAAAGATCTGGACTAGCGGGCACCTACGAGCAGTACTTC; J: TRBJ2-7; length: 17; D: TRBD2; size: -; V: TRBV2
CDR3: CSAGLAGGQNEQFF; DNA: TGCAGCGCCGGTCTAGCGGGAGGACAAAATGAGCAGTTCTTC; J: TRBJ2-1; length: 14; D: TRBD2; size: -; V: TRBV29-1
CDR3: CATSRDAGGTNTEAFF; DNA: TGTGCCACCAGCAGAGATGCGGGGGGTACGAACACTGAAGCTTTCTTT; J: TRBJ1-1; length: 16; D: -; size: -; V: TRBV15
CDR3: CASSLFLGAAYEQYF; DNA: TGTGCCAGCAGTTTATTCTTAGGGGCGGCCTACGAGCAGTACTTC; J: TRBJ2-7; length: 15; D: -; size: -; V: TRBV27
CDR3: CASSFSEPSYEQYF; DNA: TGTGCCAGCAGCTTTTCAGAACCCTCCTACGAGCAGTACTTC; J: TRBJ2-7; length: 14; D: -; size: -; V: TRBV11-1
CDR3: CASSYTVQETQYF; DNA: TGTGCCAGCAGTTACACGGTCCAAGAGACCCAGTACTTC; J: TRBJ2-5; length: 13; D: -; size: -; V: TRBV6-5
CDR3: CASGLSGRSYNEQFF; DNA: TGTGCTAGTGGTTTGAGCGGGAGGAGCTACAATGAGCAGTTCTTC; J: TRBJ2-1; length: 15; D: TRBD2; size: once; V: TRBV12-5